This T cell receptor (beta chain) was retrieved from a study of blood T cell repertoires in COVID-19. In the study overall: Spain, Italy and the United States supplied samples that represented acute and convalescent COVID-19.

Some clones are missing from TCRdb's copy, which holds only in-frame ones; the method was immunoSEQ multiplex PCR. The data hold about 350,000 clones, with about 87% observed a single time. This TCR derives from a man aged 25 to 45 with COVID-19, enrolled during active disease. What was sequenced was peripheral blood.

CDR3 amino acids: CSLKEGDEQFF. Written as DNA, the CDR3 is TGCAGCCTAAAAGAGGGGGATGAGCAGTTCTTC. V and J are TRBV29-1 and TRBJ2-1, with D maybe TRBD1 (6 bases). Germline CDR1 and CDR2: SQVTM and ANQGSEA. The CDR3 has 11 residues. The germline V and J ends were trimmed by 8 bases and 8 bases, with 13 bases remaining between them.